This T cell receptor (beta chain) was sequenced in a study of CD4 and CD8 cells across lung adenocarcinoma regions. Donors had localized lung adenocarcinoma, a non-small cell lung cancer. The germline V gene has CDR1 MNHEY and CDR2 SMNVEV (reference sequence). CDR3 length: 13 amino acids. From the PCR reads, TCRdb called clonotypes with MiXCR, one entry per CDR3 protein. The sample lists roughly 2,000 distinct CDR3 sequences, 50% to 65% occurring once. The chain uses TRBV27 and TRBJ2-5, with TRBD1 identical over 8 bases. The last part of the DNA fits TRBJ2-7 better; the J call may be wrong. Sequenced: CD4+ T cells from the center of a lung tumor. This sequence was found in a female donor with lung adenocarcinoma. The CD4 and CD8 labels of this study may be unreliable. The CDR3 nucleotides are TGTGCCAGCAGTCCCGGGACAGGTCTCGAGCAGTACTTC. This codes for CASSPGTGLEQYF.